The 9 T cell receptor beta chains presented below share a single source sample, sequenced in a study of response to subunit inactivated influenza vaccine listed by TCRdb under 2018. Library preparation used RT-PCR. The instrument given in TCRdb is Illumina HiSeq 2500. TCRdb reprocessing: public reads trimmed at Q25 with fastp, clones called with MiXCR, in-frame beta chains kept. Identical CDR3 proteins give one entry, which carries the most common genes and DNA. The sample includes 550,000 to 650,000 distinct CDR3 sequences, with roughly 12% observed a single time. Of the sample, more than 8.5% falls within the top ten clones. The source was PBMCs from blood, collected on the day of vaccination. Source of these receptors: a man aged 50-59 years who received an inactivated influenza vaccine. Donor details come from another sample of the same person, matched by shared clones.

In its sample, this clonotype was seen a few times. The gene calls are TRBV6-1 and TRBJ2-2; 7 bases agree with TRBD2. V lost 6 bases and J lost 2; bases outside the gene matches: 6. This CDR3 has 15 residues. Germline loops: CDR1 MNHNS, CDR2 SASEGT. The CDR3 here is CASSWLAENTGELFF. CDR3 sequence (DNA): TGTGCCAGCAGCTGGCTAGCGGAAAACACCGGGGAGCTGTTTTTT.

This clonotype appeared a few times. This chain links TRBV28 with TRBJ1-2; D gene ambiguous. The length of the CDR3 is 16 residues. The V end lost 9 bases, the J end lost 3 bases, and 23 bases lay between the germline ends. Germline lookup yields CDR1 MDHEN and CDR2 SYDVKM. CDR3 protein: CASNPAAGRGDYGYTF. In nucleotides, the CDR3 is TGTGCCAGTAACCCCGCGGCGGGCAGAGGAGACTATGGCTACACCTTC.

Only a few counts were recorded for this clonotype. This rearrangement joins TRBV20-1 to TRBJ2-7, with unresolved D. V dropped 6 bases and J dropped 9 bases, with 15 bases sitting between them. There are 11 residues in the CDR3. Germline CDR1 and CDR2: DFQATT and SNEGSKA (reference sequence). The CDR3 DNA reads TGCAGTGCCGAACGGGCACCGTCGCAGTACTTC. It codes for CSAERAPSQYF.

The chain carries TRBV5-1 and TRBJ2-3; 8 positions agree with TRBD1. The CDR3 runs 16 residues. Germline CDR1 is SGHRS and CDR2 is YFSETQ. The V and J ends lost 0 bases and 4 bases, in that order; junction bases with no gene match: 7. The chain's CDR3 is CASSLGGMGQADTQYF. CDR3 bases: TGCGCCAGCAGCTTGGGGGGGATGGGACAGGCAGATACGCAGTATTTT.

CDR3 sequence: CASSPTGLGSGANVLTF. CDR3 coding DNA: TGTGCCAGCTCACCAACGGGGTTGGGCTCTGGGGCCAACGTCCTGACTTTC. The rearrangement links TRBV18 to TRBJ2-6; tentative D call: TRBD2 (5 bases). Between the trimmed V and J ends, which lost 2 bases and 0 bases, there was a span of 11 bases. CDR3 size: 17 residues. Germline-derived CDR1 and CDR2 are KGHSH and LQKENI.

This clonotype occurred a few times. The chain uses TRBV5-5 and TRBJ2-3; TRBD2 matches 12 bases. The CDR3 runs 16 residues. After removal of 4 bases from V and 2 bases from J, the junction contained 5 bases not matched to a gene. Germline loops: CDR1 SGHKS, CDR2 YYEKEE (reference sequence). The CDR3 nucleotides read TGTGCCAGCAGCGCCAGACTAGCGGGGGACACAGATACGCAGTATTTT. Translated, it gives CASSARLAGDTDTQYF.

This clonotype came up many times. The J gene is TRBJ2-1, the V gene TRBV7-9; 7 nucleotides agree with TRBD1. CDR3 length: 16 residues. The junction had 13 bases not matched to a gene; V was cut back by 5 bases and J by 6 bases. Germline V gives CDR1 SEHNR, CDR2 FQNEAQ (reference sequence). The CDR3 sequence: CASSAPPGQPRNEQFF. As DNA, the CDR3 is TGTGCCAGCAGCGCACCCCCGGGACAGCCTCGCAATGAGCAGTTCTTC.

This clonotype was recorded a few times. The rearrangement joins TRBV11-2 to TRBJ2-1; D remains ambiguous. The V end was cut by 1 base, the J end by 8 bases, with 15 bases between. The CDR3 is made up of 15 amino acids. Germline CDR1 SGHAT, CDR2 FQNNGV. CDR3 residues: CASSLVAVPKYEQFF. The CDR3 DNA reads TGTGCCAGCAGCTTAGTGGCGGTGCCCAAGTATGAGCAGTTCTTC.

This clonotype was detected ten times or more. The chain has TRBV12-3 or TRBV12-4 and TRBJ1-1; a possible D gene is TRBD1 (5 bases). Trimming took 3 bases from V and 1 from J, leaving 9 bases between them. The CDR3 runs 14 residues. This CDR3 reads CASSFTTENTEAFF. The CDR3 DNA sequence: TGTGCCAGCAGTTTCACGACAGAGAACACTGAAGCTTTCTTT.